These T cell receptor beta chains were read from a single sample in a study of blood T cells in healthy people across ages. TCRdb re-called the 5' RACE reads with MiXCR, one entry per CDR3 protein. The data hold approximately 1.5 million distinct CDR3 sequences, with roughly 32% observed a single time. Sequencing used blood. These TCRs come from a woman aged 30 to 39 in good health. CDR3s include the opening cysteine and the closing phenylalanine or tryptophan. The D gene is left open where the match is weak. Only some rows state a clone size, as once, few, many or a class for expanded clones.

v_call	d_call	clone_size	j_call	cdr3_aa	cdr3_nt
TRBV4-1	.	many	TRBJ2-7	CASSQDEDNEQYF	TGCGCCAGCAGCCAAGATGAGGATAACGAGCAGTACTTC
TRBV29-1	TRBD2	many	TRBJ2-7	CSVEDSGSRYEQYF	TGCAGCGTTGAAGATAGCGGGAGTAGGTACGAGCAGTACTTC
TRBV2	.	.	TRBJ2-4	CASKWTGSGDIQYF	TGTGCCAGCAAGTGGACGGGTTCGGGGGACATTCAGTACTTC
TRBV11-2	.	.	TRBJ2-2	CASSLLLGDHGEPFF	TGTGCCAGCAGCCTTTTGCTTGGGGATCACGGGGAGCCGTTTTTT
TRBV18	.	few	TRBJ2-5	CASSRGYSTGTGKETQYF	TGTGCCAGCTCACGGGGATATTCGACTGGAACAGGGAAAGAGACCCAGTACTTC
TRBV30	TRBD1	.	TRBJ1-5	CAWSSGQGSQPQHF	TGTGCCTGGAGTTCCGGACAGGGCAGTCAGCCCCAGCATTTT
TRBV6-1	.	.	TRBJ2-5	CAGSEFGSGSGWEQYF	TGTGCCGGCAGTGAATTTGGTTCCGGGAGCGGTTGGGAGCAGTACTTC
TRBV9	.	.	TRBJ2-7	CASSVNPQGTHEQYF	TGTGCCAGCAGCGTAAATCCCCAGGGGACCCACGAGCAGTACTTC
TRBV10-3	TRBD1	.	TRBJ1-2	CAISSYSGTKEQGGYGYTF	TGTGCCATCAGTTCCTATTCCGGGACTAAGGAACAGGGGGGGTATGGCTACACCTTC
TRBV27	.	few	TRBJ1-5	CASSMEGSWNQPQHF	TGTGCCAGCAGCATGGAGGGGTCCTGGAATCAGCCCCAGCATTTT
TRBV3-1	.	.	TRBJ2-7	CASSRGLSREQYF	TGTGCCAGCAGTCGTGGACTCTCCCGCGAGCAGTACTTC
TRBV25-1	.	few	TRBJ2-3	CASSVPEGNTDTQYF	TGTGCCAGCAGTGTACCCGAGGGGAACACAGATACGCAGTATTTT
TRBV20-1	.	.	TRBJ1-2	CSANLPNYGYTF	TGCAGTGCGAACCTACCCAACTATGGCTACACCTTC
TRBV20-1	.	.	TRBJ2-7	CSARGREHEQYF	TGCAGTGCTAGGGGTCGTGAGCACGAGCAGTACTTC
TRBV13	.	many	TRBJ2-7	CASSLGQRTDYEQYF	TGTGCCAGCAGCTTAGGCCAGCGGACAGACTACGAGCAGTACTTC
TRBV5-1	.	few	TRBJ1-4	CASSPAGGIREKLFF	TGCGCCAGCAGCCCAGCCGGAGGTATAAGGGAAAAACTGTTTTTT
TRBV4-1	TRBD1	few	TRBJ1-1	CASSQREGAGTEAFF	TGCGCCAGCAGCCAACGGGAGGGGGCCGGAACTGAAGCTTTCTTT
TRBV7-2	.	.	TRBJ1-4	CASSFLQSRELFF	TGTGCCAGCAGCTTTTTACAGTCCAGGGAACTGTTTTTT
TRBV3-1	.	few	TRBJ1-2	CASSQARDYGYTF	TGTGCCAGCAGCCAAGCACGGGACTATGGCTACACCTTC
TRBV4-1	.	few	TRBJ2-7	CASSQVLAVSSYEQYF	TGCGCCAGCAGCCAAGTCCTGGCTGTCAGCTCCTACGAGCAGTACTTC
TRBV6-1	TRBD1	.	TRBJ2-3	CASMGQGAWDTQYF	TGTGCCAGCATGGGACAGGGGGCGTGGGATACGCAGTATTTT
TRBV20-1	TRBD2	.	TRBJ2-1	CSASGTSGGADQFF	TGCAGTGCCTCCGGGACTAGCGGGGGGGCGGATCAGTTCTTC
TRBV5-1	.	.	TRBJ1-5	CSIPPQHF	TGCTCCATTCCGCCCCAGCATTTT
TRBV12-3/TRBV12-4	TRBD2	.	TRBJ2-1	CASSLEGLAKDEQFF	TGTGCCAGCAGTTTAGAGGGACTAGCTAAGGATGAGCAGTTCTTC
TRBV12-3/TRBV12-4	TRBD2	.	TRBJ2-3	CASSPPLGRESTDTQYF	TGTGCCAGCAGCCCGCCGCTTGGGCGGGAGTCCACAGATACGCAGTATTTT
TRBV5-6	.	.	TRBJ1-2	CASSLFGGAYGYTF	TGTGCCAGCAGCTTGTTCGGGGGAGCCTATGGCTACACCTTC
TRBV5-1	TRBD1	few	TRBJ2-7	CASSLTGGTEQYF	TGCGCCAGCAGCTTGACAGGGGGAACCGAGCAGTACTTC
TRBV5-1	.	few	TRBJ2-5	CASSSGQLYQETQYF	TGCGCCAGCAGCTCCGGACAGTTATACCAAGAGACCCAGTACTTC
TRBV7-2	.	.	TRBJ1-6	CASSFGPGVSPLHF	TGTGCCAGCAGCTTCGGTCCAGGGGTGTCACCCCTCCACTTT
TRBV12-3/TRBV12-4	.	few	TRBJ1-1	CASSLSTVGSAFF	TGTGCCAGCAGTTTATCAACCGTGGGGTCCGCTTTCTTT
TRBV7-2	.	few	TRBJ2-5	CASSFLREETQYF	TGTGCCAGCAGCTTTTTGCGGGAAGAGACCCAGTACTTC
TRBV11-2	.	.	TRBJ2-3	CASSLQGEDTQYF	TGTGCCAGCAGCTTACAAGGGGAAGATACGCAGTATTTT
TRBV6-1	.	.	TRBJ1-5	CASSDSLANQPQHF	TGTGCCAGCAGTGATAGTTTGGCCAATCAGCCCCAGCATTTT
TRBV6-1	.	once	TRBJ2-2	CASSGPSTLLTGELFF	TGTGCCAGCAGTGGTCCTAGCACGCTTCTCACCGGGGAGCTGTTTTTT
TRBV5-1	.	few	TRBJ2-7	CASSLVPIDGYEQYF	TGCGCCAGCAGCTTGGTTCCGATTGACGGATACGAGCAGTACTTC
TRBV2	TRBD2	few	TRBJ2-5	CASSESLAGTIGTQYF	TGTGCCAGCAGTGAATCCCTAGCGGGGACGATCGGGACCCAGTACTTC
TRBV5-1	.	.	TRBJ1-1	CASSPTRGVTEAFF	TGCGCCAGCAGCCCGACCCGAGGGGTCACTGAAGCTTTCTTT
TRBV29-1	TRBD2	many	TRBJ2-7	CSVGRTSGTYEQYF	TGCAGCGTTGGGAGGACTAGCGGGACCTACGAGCAGTACTTC
TRBV27	.	.	TRBJ1-5	CVSSSGGQPQHF	TGTGTCAGCAGTTCCGGGGGACAGCCCCAGCATTTT
TRBV3-1	.	.	TRBJ1-2	CAGSQDNRGYTF	TGTGCCGGCAGCCAAGATAATCGGGGCTACACCTTC
TRBV5-1	.	.	TRBJ2-2	CASSLEVGGLAGELFF	TGCGCCAGCAGCTTGGAAGTGGGGGGGCTAGCCGGGGAGTTGTTTTTT